The 28 T cell receptor beta chains presented below share a single source sample, sequenced in a study of Ad26.COV2.S vaccination and SARS-CoV-2 variants. Clones were read by immunoSEQ multiplex PCR, and TCRdb kept only the in-frame ones, dropping some. The table records a few hundred thousand clones, 80% to 95% of them present only once. Treatment indicated: some 20 received Ad26.COV2.S at low or high dose, single or two shots; about 5 received placebo; per-sample allocation not given. Sampling was done on day 63 after the first vaccine or placebo injection. The source material was peripheral blood, sampled in a trial of Ad26.COV2.S vaccine versus placebo. The receptors shown here come from a person aged 18-60 years who received the Ad26.COV2.S COVID-19 vaccine or a placebo.

V and J are TRBV10-3 and TRBJ2-7, with a possible D match to TRBD2 (5 bases). This CDR3 region has 14 residues. Germline lookup yields CDR1 ENHRY and CDR2 SYGVKD. V was cut by 11 bases and J by 3 bases, with 20 bases left in between. The CDR3 region is CAAQRTGESYEQYF. The CDR3 nucleotides read TGTGCCGCCCAAAGGACCGGGGAGAGCTACGAGCAGTACTTC.

This clone came up once. This chain joins TRBV5-4 and TRBJ2-7, with TRBD1 as a possible D gene (5 bases). Trimming took 3 bases from V and 4 from J, leaving 11 bases between them. Germline CDR1 is SGHNT and CDR2 is YYREEE (reference sequence). The length of the CDR3 is 13 residues. The CDR3 here is CASSWGATYEQYF. The CDR3, as DNA: TGTGCCAGCAGCTGGGGCGCAACTTACGAGCAGTACTTC.

This chain connects TRBV7-9 to TRBJ2-1; D remains ambiguous. The germline gives CDR1 SEHNR, CDR2 FQNEAQ (reference sequence). This CDR3 contains 16 residues. V lost 5 bases and J 6 bases, leaving 20 bases between the germline ends. The CDR3 DNA reads as TGTGCCAGCAGCGCCCCCTACGGCCCCACGTCCAATGAGCAGTTCTTC. Encoded protein: CASSAPYGPTSNEQFF. Based on the CDR3 plus reference TRBV7-9 and TRBJ2-1, the full variable domain is DTGVSQNPRHKITKRGQNVTFRCDPISEHNRLYWYRQTLGQGPEFLTYFQNEAQLEKSRLLSDRFSAERPKGSFSTLEIQRTEQGDSAMYLCASSAPYGPTSNEQFFGPGTRLTVL.

This clone was detected once. This chain connects TRBV2 to TRBJ2-3, with D perhaps being TRBD1 or TRBD2 (5 bases each). From germline, CDR1 is SNHLY and CDR2 FYNNEI. Trimming cost V 3 bases and J 15 bases, with 16 bases left between them. The CDR3 length is 12 residues. The CDR3 sequence is CASSERGWFLYF. CDR3 DNA sequence: TGTGCCAGCAGTGAGAGGGGATGGTTTCTCTATTTT.

The chain couples TRBV7-6 to TRBJ1-3, with D possibly being TRBD1 (6 bases). Trimming took off 1 base at V and 4 bases at J, with 11 bases between the two ends. Germline V gene sequence: CDR1 SGHVS, CDR2 FNYEAQ. The CDR3 is 15 residues long. The CDR3 protein is CASSLDTGFGNTIYF. CDR3 sequence (DNA): TGTGCCAGCAGCTTAGACACAGGGTTCGGAAACACCATATATTTT. The full variable domain, with the rest looked up from reference TRBV7-6 and TRBJ1-3, is GAGVSQSPRYKVTKRGQDVALRCDPISGHVSLYWYRQALGQGPEFLTYFNYEAQQDKSGLPNDRFSAERPEGSISTLTIQRTEQRDSAMYRCASSLDTGFGNTIYFGEGSWLTVV.

Remarks on this clone: The sample carries other DNA sequences with the same CDR3. The chain joins TRBV19 to TRBJ2-1, with 11 nucleotides matching TRBD2. The J segment lost 1 base and the V segment lost 4 bases, leaving 0 bases of the junction unmatched. The CDR3 has 15 amino acids. The germline V gene has CDR1 LNHDA and CDR2 SQIVND (reference sequence). The DNA for the CDR3 is TGTGCCAGTAGTAGGACTAGCGGGTCCTACAATGAGCAGTTCTTC. It yields the protein CASSRTSGSYNEQFF.

The rearrangement links TRBV5-4 to TRBJ2-1, with D tentatively TRBD2 (6 bases). The CDR3 loop spans 15 amino acids. V lost 2 bases and J lost 6, with 15 bases in between. Germline CDR1 and CDR2: SGHNT and YYREEE (reference sequence). The CDR3 here is CASSFPPGTPNEQFF. The DNA of the CDR3 is TGTGCCAGCAGCTTTCCACCCGGGACTCCCAATGAGCAGTTCTTC.

This clone was counted once. The chain is built from TRBV30 and TRBJ1-2; TRBD1 agrees at 8 bases. With V trimmed by 0 bases and J by 0 bases, 3 bases remained unmatched. In germline, CDR1 is GTSNPN, CDR2 SVGIG (reference sequence). CDR3 size: 15 residues. This CDR3 reads CAWSVTGGPNYGYTF. The CDR3, as DNA: TGTGCCTGGAGTGTTACAGGGGGACCTAACTATGGCTACACCTTC.

The CDR3 DNA is TGTGCCAGCAGCTTGTGGAGTCGGGTGGGGAATGCTCAAGAGACCCAGTACTTC. Its protein product is CASSLWSRVGNAQETQYF. The rearrangement uses TRBV13 and TRBJ2-5; D gene ambiguous. CDR3 length equals 18 residues. Per the germline V gene, CDR1 is PRHDT and CDR2 is FYEKMQ (reference sequence). Between the trimmed V and J ends, which lost 3 bases and 2 bases, there was a span of 22 bases.

The chain employs TRBV6-2 or TRBV6-3 and TRBJ2-2, with 7 bases lining up with TRBD2. The CDR3 loop spans 15 amino acids. Germline trimming cut 4 bases from V and 6 bases from J; bases unmatched to any gene: 8. Germline CDR1 MNHEY, CDR2 SVGEGT. The CDR3 region is CASSSQRDLPGELFF. The CDR3 nucleotides read TGTGCCAGCAGTTCCCAGCGGGATCTCCCCGGGGAGCTGTTTTTT.

The chain recombines TRBV19 with TRBJ2-5; D call uncertain. V was pared by 3 bases and J by 3 bases, with 8 bases between. CDR1 and CDR2 from the germline V gene are LNHDA and SQIVND (reference sequence). This CDR3 has 13 amino acids. The CDR3 region has the DNA TGTGCCAGTAGTATGTGGGGAAAAGAGACCCAGTACTTC. This translates into CASSMWGKETQYF. Looking up the rest from reference TRBV19 and TRBJ2-5 gives the full variable domain: DGGITQSPKYLFRKEGQNVTLSCEQNLNHDAMYWYRQDPGQGLRLIYYSQIVNDFQKGDIAEGYSVSREKKESFPLTVTSAQKNPTAFYLCASSMWGKETQYFGPGTRLLVL.

This sequence joins TRBV30 and TRBJ2-7; D unclear. The V gene's germline CDR1 is GTSNPN and CDR2 SVGIG (reference sequence). V dropped 2 bases and J dropped 6 bases, with 11 bases sitting between them. This CDR3 is built from 12 residues. CDR3 nucleotide sequence: TGTGCCTGGAGTTCTGGGGTTGGCGAGCAGTACTTC. This translates into CAWSSGVGEQYF.

The rearrangement joins TRBV7-2 to TRBJ2-3; 7 bases fit TRBD2. CDR1 is SGHTA and CDR2 is FQGNSA in the germline V gene. J gave up 4 bases and V 0 bases, and 10 bases lay outside the gene matches. The CDR3 has 17 residues. Written as DNA, the CDR3 is TGTGCCAGCAGCTTAGCCCGGACTAGGCGTCATCCAGATACGCAGTATTTT. It yields the protein CASSLARTRRHPDTQYF. Based on the CDR3 plus reference TRBV7-2 and TRBJ2-3, the full variable domain is GAGVSQSPSNKVTEKGKDVELRCDPISGHTALYWYRQSLGQGLEFLIYFQGNSAPDKSGLPSDRFSAERTGGSVSTLTIQRTQQEDSAVYLCASSLARTRRHPDTQYFGPGTRLTVL.

The CDR3 DNA follows: TGTGCCAGCAGTAGAGCTGGGGCCAACGTCCTGACTTTC. Translating it yields CASSRAGANVLTF. The J gene is TRBJ2-6, the V gene TRBV27; D is undetermined. Germline CDR1 is MNHEY and CDR2 is SMNVEV (reference sequence). Deletions cut 5 bases from V and 2 bases from J, with 4 bases between. CDR3 length: 13 amino acids.

The chain is built from TRBV7-9 and TRBJ1-6, with a possible D match to TRBD1 (6 bases). Germline loops: CDR1 SEHNR, CDR2 FQNEAQ (reference sequence). The CDR3 is 12 amino acids. The germline V and J ends were trimmed by 6 bases and 6 bases, with 6 bases remaining between them. CDR3 loop: CASRDSNSPLHF. DNA for the CDR3: TGTGCCAGCAGGGACAGTAATTCACCCCTCCACTTT.

This chain joins TRBV28 and TRBJ1-1, with 7 bases lining up with TRBD1. The V gene's germline CDR1 is MDHEN and CDR2 SYDVKM. The length of the CDR3 is 15 residues. After removal of 6 bases from V and 4 bases from J, the junction contained 11 bases not matched to a gene. CDR3 sequence: CASSLTFDRVTEAFF. Written as DNA, the CDR3 is TGTGCCAGCAGCCTTACATTCGACAGGGTCACTGAAGCTTTCTTT.

DNA of the CDR3: TGTGCCTGGAGTGTAATGGCAGATACGCAGTATTTT. It yields the protein CAWSVMADTQYF. The chain carries TRBV30 and TRBJ2-3; D not certain. The CDR3 runs to 12 residues. Trimming took 0 bases from V and 4 from J, leaving 5 bases between them. The germline gives CDR1 GTSNPN, CDR2 SVGIG (reference sequence).

This chain connects TRBV7-2 to TRBJ2-7, with 9 bases lining up with TRBD2. This CDR3 region has 17 residues. Germline V gene lookup returns CDR1 SGHTA and CDR2 FQGNSA. The J segment lost 1 base and the V segment lost 4 bases, leaving 11 bases of the junction unmatched. CDR3 bases: TGTGCCAGCAGCTCTAGTGTGGGTACTAGCGGGTCCTACGAGCAGTACTTC. Protein product: CASSSSVGTSGSYEQYF.

This chain links TRBV6-5 with TRBJ2-7; 9 bases are shared with TRBD1. V shed 0 bases and J 3 bases; nucleotides not matched to a gene: 3. The CDR3 runs 15 residues. Looked up from germline, CDR1 is MNHEY and CDR2 is SVGAGI. CDR3 DNA: TGTGCCAGCAGTTACTCGACAGGGGGTGGCTACGAGCAGTACTTC. This codes for CASSYSTGGGYEQYF.

The chain joins TRBV10-3 to TRBJ2-1; no firm D call. V was pared by 3 bases and J by 5 bases, with 5 bases between. CDR3 length equals 12 residues. Per germline, CDR1 ENHRY and CDR2 SYGVKD. CDR3 in DNA: TGTGCCATCAGTGATACTGACAATGAGCAGTTCTTC. This sequence encodes CAISDTDNEQFF.

V is TRBV6-5 and J is TRBJ1-1; D call uncertain. Trimming took 1 base from V and 1 from J, leaving 7 bases between them. The CDR3 loop spans 14 amino acids. The germline CDR1 and CDR2 sequences are MNHEY and SVGAGI. CDR3 region: CASSYFPENTEAFF. The CDR3 DNA reads as TGTGCCAGCAGTTACTTTCCAGAGAACACTGAAGCTTTCTTT.

The chain is built from TRBV6-2 or TRBV6-3 and TRBJ2-5; tentatively, D is TRBD2 (6 bases). Germline V gene sequence: CDR1 MNHEY, CDR2 SVGEGT. Trimming took 5 bases from V and 1 from J, leaving 11 bases between them. The length of the CDR3 is 14 residues. The CDR3 DNA is TGTGCCAGCAGTAATGCGGGACCCCAAGAGACCCAGTACTTC. This sequence encodes CASSNAGPQETQYF.

The rearrangement links TRBV27 to TRBJ2-2; 9 bases fit TRBD1. The CDR3 spans 16 residues. CDR1 and CDR2 from the germline V gene are MNHEY and SMNVEV (reference sequence). Trimming took 10 bases from V and 2 from J; bases not matched to a gene: 11. CDR3 in amino acids: CATSLRDRENTGELFF. CDR3 in DNA: TGTGCCACCAGCCTCCGGGACAGGGAAAACACCGGGGAGCTGTTTTTT.

V usage is TRBV9 and J usage is TRBJ2-2; 7 bases line up with TRBD2. The V gene end was trimmed by 0 bases and the J gene end by 5 bases; junction bases not matched to a gene: 7. CDR3 length: 16 residues. Germline V gene lookup returns CDR1 SGDLS and CDR2 YYNGEE. This CDR3 reads CASSVAVGGRTGELFF. The CDR3 nucleotides are TGTGCCAGCAGCGTAGCGGTGGGAGGGCGGACCGGGGAGCTGTTTTTT.

The rearrangement joins TRBV13 to TRBJ2-1; 8 bases align to TRBD2. The CDR3 is made up of 21 amino acids. V dropped 0 bases and J dropped 1; count of bases not matched to a gene: 17. Germline V gene lookup returns CDR1 PRHDT and CDR2 FYEKMQ (reference sequence). Here the CDR3 reads CASSLGWELRLAGRSYNEQFF. CDR3 nucleotide sequence: TGTGCCAGCAGCTTAGGTTGGGAGTTGCGGCTAGCGGGTCGATCCTACAATGAGCAGTTCTTC.

The chain combines TRBV6-2 or TRBV6-3 with TRBJ2-1; TRBD2 matches 7 bases. The V and J ends lost 0 bases and 13 bases, in that order; junction bases with no gene match: 9. The CDR3 extends over 14 amino acids. The germline V gene has CDR1 MNHEY and CDR2 SVGEGT. Here the CDR3 reads CASSYSSSGNTQFF. The CDR3, as DNA: TGTGCCAGCAGTTACTCTTCTAGCGGAAATACCCAGTTCTTC.

This chain links TRBV14 with TRBJ2-1; 10 bases are a match to TRBD2. CDR1 is SGHDN and CDR2 is FVKESK in the germline V gene. This CDR3 contains 17 residues. V lost 3 bases and J lost 8; bases outside the gene matches: 13. The CDR3 spells CASSHASGSLWMYEQFF. Written as DNA, the CDR3 is TGTGCCAGCAGCCACGCTAGCGGGAGTCTTTGGATGTATGAGCAGTTCTTC.

The chain employs TRBV6-1 and TRBJ1-1, with D unclear. Trimming removed 5 bases from V and 1 base from J, with 11 bases in between. CDR3 length equals 14 residues. The germline V gene encodes CDR1 MNHNS and CDR2 SASEGT. Here the CDR3 DNA reads TGTGCCAGCAGTTATCAAGGGAAGAACACTGAAGCTTTCTTT. Translation gives CASSYQGKNTEAFF.